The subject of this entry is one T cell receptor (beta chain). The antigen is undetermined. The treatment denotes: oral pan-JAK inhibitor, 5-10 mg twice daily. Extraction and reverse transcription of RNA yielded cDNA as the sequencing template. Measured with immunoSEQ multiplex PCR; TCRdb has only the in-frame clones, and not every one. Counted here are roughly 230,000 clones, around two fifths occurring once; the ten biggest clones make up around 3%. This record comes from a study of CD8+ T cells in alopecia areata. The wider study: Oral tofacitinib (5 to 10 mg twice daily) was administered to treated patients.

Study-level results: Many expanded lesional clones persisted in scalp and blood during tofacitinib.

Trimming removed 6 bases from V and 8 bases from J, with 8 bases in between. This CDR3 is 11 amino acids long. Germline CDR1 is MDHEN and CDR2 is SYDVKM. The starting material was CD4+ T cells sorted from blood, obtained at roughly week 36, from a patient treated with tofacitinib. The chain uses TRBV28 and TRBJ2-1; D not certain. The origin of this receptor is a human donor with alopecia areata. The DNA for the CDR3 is TGTGCCAGCAGCCTAATTCATGAGCAGTTCTTC. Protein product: CASSLIHEQFF.